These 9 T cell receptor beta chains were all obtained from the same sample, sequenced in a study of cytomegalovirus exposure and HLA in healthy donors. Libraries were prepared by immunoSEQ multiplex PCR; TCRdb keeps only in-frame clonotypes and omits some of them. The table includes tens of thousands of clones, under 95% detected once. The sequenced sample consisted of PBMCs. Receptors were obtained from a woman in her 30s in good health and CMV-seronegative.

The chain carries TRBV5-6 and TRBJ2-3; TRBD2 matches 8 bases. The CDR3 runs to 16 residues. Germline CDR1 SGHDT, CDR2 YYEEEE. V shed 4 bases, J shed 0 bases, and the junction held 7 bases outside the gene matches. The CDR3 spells CASSGRGLESTDTQYF. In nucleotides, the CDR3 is TGTGCCAGCAGCGGGAGGGGACTAGAGAGCACAGATACGCAGTATTTT.

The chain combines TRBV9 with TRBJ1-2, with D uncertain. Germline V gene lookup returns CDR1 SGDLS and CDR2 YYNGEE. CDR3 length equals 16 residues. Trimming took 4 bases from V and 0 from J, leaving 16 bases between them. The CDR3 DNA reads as TGTGCCAGCAGCAGCCGAATGGGCCCAGCTAACTATGGCTACACCTTC. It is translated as CASSSRMGPANYGYTF.

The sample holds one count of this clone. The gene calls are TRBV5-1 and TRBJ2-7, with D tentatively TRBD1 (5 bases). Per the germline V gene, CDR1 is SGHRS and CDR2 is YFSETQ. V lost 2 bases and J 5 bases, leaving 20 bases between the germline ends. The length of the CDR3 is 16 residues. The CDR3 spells CASSFGLGQGKDEQYF. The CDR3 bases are TGCGCCAGCAGCTTTGGGCTCGGGCAGGGTAAGGACGAGCAGTACTTC.

CDR3 DNA: TGTGCCAGCAGCTCTATATGGTCTGGGGCCAACGTCCTGACTTTC. Amino acids: CASSSIWSGANVLTF. The gene calls are TRBV7-9 and TRBJ2-6; D is unresolved. V was cut by 4 bases and J by 1 base, with 8 bases left in between. CDR1 is SEHNR, CDR2 FQNEAQ, per germline (reference sequence). This CDR3 has 15 residues. The variable domain in full, with the rest retrieved from reference TRBV7-9 and TRBJ2-6, is DTGVSQNPRHKITKRGQNVTFRCDPISEHNRLYWYRQTLGQGPEFLTYFQNEAQLEKSRLLSDRFSAERPKGSFSTLEIQRTEQGDSAMYLCASSSIWSGANVLTFGAGSRLTVL.

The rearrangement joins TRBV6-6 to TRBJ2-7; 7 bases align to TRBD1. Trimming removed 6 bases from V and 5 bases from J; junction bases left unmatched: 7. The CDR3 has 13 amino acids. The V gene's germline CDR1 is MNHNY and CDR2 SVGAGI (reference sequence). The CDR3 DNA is TGTGCCAGCAGGCGCGACAGGGTCGACGAGCAGTACTTC. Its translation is CASRRDRVDEQYF.

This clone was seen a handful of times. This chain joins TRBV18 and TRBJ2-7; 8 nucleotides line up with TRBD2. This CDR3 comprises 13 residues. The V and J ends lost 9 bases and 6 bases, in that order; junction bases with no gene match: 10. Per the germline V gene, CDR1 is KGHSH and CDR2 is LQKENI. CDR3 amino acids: CASSPAGGGEQYF. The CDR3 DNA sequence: TGTGCCAGTTCTCCGGCGGGGGGTGGCGAGCAGTACTTC. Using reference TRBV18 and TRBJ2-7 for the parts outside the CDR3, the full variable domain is NAGVMQNPRHLVRRRGQEARLRCSPMKGHSHVYWYRQLPEEGLKFMVYLQKENIIDESGMPKERFSAEFPKEGPSILRIQQVVRGDSAAYFCASSPAGGGEQYFGPGTRLTVT.

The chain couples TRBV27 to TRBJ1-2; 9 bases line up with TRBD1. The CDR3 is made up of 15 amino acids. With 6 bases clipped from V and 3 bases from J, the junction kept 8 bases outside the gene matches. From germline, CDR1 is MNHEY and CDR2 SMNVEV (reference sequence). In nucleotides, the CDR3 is TGTGCCAGCAGAGACCCGACAGGGGGGGACTATGGCTACACCTTC. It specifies CASRDPTGGDYGYTF.

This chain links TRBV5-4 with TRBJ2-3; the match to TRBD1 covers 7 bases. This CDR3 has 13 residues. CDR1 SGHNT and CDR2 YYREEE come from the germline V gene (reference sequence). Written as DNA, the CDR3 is TGTGTCCCTACCAGGGGGATCACAGATACGCAGTATTTT. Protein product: CVPTRGITDTQYF. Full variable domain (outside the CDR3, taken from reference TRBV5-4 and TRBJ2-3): ETGVTQSPTHLIKTRGQQVTLRCSSQSGHNTVSWYQQALGQGPQFIFQYYREEENGRGNFPPRFSGLQFPNYSSELNVNALELDDSALYLCVPTRGITDTQYFGPGTRLTVL.

The CDR3 bases are TGTGCCAGCAGCCGGGGACTGCAAATTCTCACTGAAGCTTTCTTT. Its protein is CASSRGLQILTEAFF. The chain combines TRBV7-2 with TRBJ1-1, with D maybe TRBD1 (5 bases). The CDR3 contains 15 residues. Germline-derived CDR1 and CDR2 are SGHTA and FQGNSA. The V end was cut by 5 bases, the J end by 4 bases, with 17 bases between.